This TCR beta chain stems from a study of blood T cell repertoires in COVID-19. Study overall: PBMCs, B-cell-depleted T cells, or T cells were the source of the cDNA or gDNA that made up the material.

The CDR3 has 14 residues. V was clipped by 0 bases and J by 0 bases, with 5 bases between them. Germline V gene data show CDR1 as GTSNPN and CDR2 as SVGIG (reference sequence). All enrollees were about 18 to 100 years old and from fewer than 30 US areas. Which cohort a participant joined came from the clinical history participants gave. In the original analysis: Reference gene primer amplification in the assay estimated nucleated cell counts. This table comes from immunoSEQ multiplex PCR, and its TCRdb copy is limited to in-frame clones, with some not included. The D gene and trimming were derived from the DNA, and the V and J assignments and clone size from that table. The sample has about 280,000 clones; roughly 85% are singletons.

The sequence was collected from a woman in her thirties or forties who had recovered from COVID-19. The genes are TRBV30 and TRBJ2-2; D unclear. What was sequenced was PBMCs or T cells enriched from blood (not recorded which). The CDR3 sequence is CAWSVLANTGELFF. The CDR3 DNA is TGTGCCTGGAGTGTACTTGCGAACACCGGGGAGCTGTTTTTT.